This T cell receptor beta chain was obtained from a study of circulating and synovial CD4+ cells in juvenile arthritis. CDR3 length: 14 amino acids. Germline V gene lookup returns CDR1 SGHAT and CDR2 FQNNGV. V was pared by 0 bases and J by 0 bases, with 5 bases between. Clones were read by immunoSEQ multiplex PCR, and TCRdb kept only the in-frame ones, dropping some. The table records roughly 2,000 clones, about nine tenths of them present only once. The chain uses TRBV11-2 and TRBJ1-1; D remains ambiguous. Input material: HLA-DR+ CD4+ T cells from blood. The subset is: circulating pathogenic-like lymphocytes, sorted as HLA-DR+CD14-CD3+CD4+CD25low/- blood T cells. This receptor was obtained from a human patient with juvenile idiopathic arthritis. Some clones in this sample may be carry-over from other donors' samples. The CDR3 sequence is CASSLDQVNTEAFF. In DNA, the CDR3 is TGTGCCAGCAGCTTAGATCAGGTGAACACTGAAGCTTTCTTT.